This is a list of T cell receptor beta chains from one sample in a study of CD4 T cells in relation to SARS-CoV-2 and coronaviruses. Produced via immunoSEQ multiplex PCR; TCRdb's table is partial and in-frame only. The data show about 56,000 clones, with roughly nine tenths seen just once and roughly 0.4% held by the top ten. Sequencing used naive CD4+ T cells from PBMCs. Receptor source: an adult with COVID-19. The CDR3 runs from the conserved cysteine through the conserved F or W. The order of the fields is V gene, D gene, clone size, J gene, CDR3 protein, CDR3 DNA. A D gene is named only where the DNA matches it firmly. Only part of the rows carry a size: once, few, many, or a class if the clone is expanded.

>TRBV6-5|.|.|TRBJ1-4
CASSSGGGGEKLFF
TGTGCCAGCAGTTCCGGGGGAGGGGGTGAAAAACTGTTTTTT
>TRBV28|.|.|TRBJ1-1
CASRRQVNTEAFF
TGTGCCAGCAGGAGACAGGTGAACACTGAAGCTTTCTTT
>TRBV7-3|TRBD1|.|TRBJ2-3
CASSSGGPRYF
TGTGCCAGCAGCTCAGGGGGCCCAAGGTATTTT
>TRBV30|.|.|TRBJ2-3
CAWSVVPLGVPTDTQYF
TGTGCCTGGAGTGTAGTCCCTTTGGGGGTTCCCACAGATACGCAGTATTTT
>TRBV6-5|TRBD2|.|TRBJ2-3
CASSYGGGNTQYF
TGTGCCAGCAGTTACGGCGGGGGGAATACGCAGTATTTT
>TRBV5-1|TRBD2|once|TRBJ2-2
CASSLVLGRGGTGELFF
TGCGCCAGCAGCTTGGTATTAGGTCGCGGGGGCACCGGGGAGCTGTTTTTT
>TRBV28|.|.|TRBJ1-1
CASRAEVMLNTEAFF
TGTGCCAGCAGGGCAGAAGTAATGTTGAACACTGAAGCTTTCTTT
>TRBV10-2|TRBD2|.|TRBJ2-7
CASSATSGTSYEQYF
TGCGCCAGCAGTGCGACTAGCGGGACGTCCTACGAGCAGTACTTC
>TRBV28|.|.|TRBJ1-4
CASSPTGAVGTNEKLFF
TGTGCCAGCAGCCCGACGGGCGCCGTAGGGACTAATGAAAAACTGTTTTTT
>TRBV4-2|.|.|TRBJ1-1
CASSQTGPNTEAFF
TGTGCCAGCAGCCAAACAGGGCCGAACACTGAAGCTTTCTTT
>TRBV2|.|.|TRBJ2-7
CASRLYMDSYEQYF
TGTGCCAGCAGGCTTTACATGGATAGCTACGAGCAGTACTTC
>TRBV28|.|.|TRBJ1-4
CASSLTATNEKLFF
TGTGCCAGCAGTTTGACTGCAACTAATGAAAAACTGTTTTTT
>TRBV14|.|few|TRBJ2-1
CASSQDRVSYNEQFF
TGTGCCAGCAGCCAAGATAGGGTTTCCTACAATGAGCAGTTCTTC
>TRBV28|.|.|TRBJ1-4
CASSFPPVSGLFF
TGTGCCAGCAGTTTCCCCCCGGTTTCAGGTCTGTTTTTT
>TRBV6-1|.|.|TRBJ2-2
CASSEGGANTGELFF
TGTGCCAGCAGTGAAGGGGGCGCGAACACCGGGGAGCTGTTTTTT
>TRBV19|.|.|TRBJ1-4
CASHKGGFSEKLFF
TGTGCCAGCCATAAGGGGGGCTTTAGTGAAAAACTGTTTTTT
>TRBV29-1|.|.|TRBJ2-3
CSGDTGGATQYF
TGCAGCGGCGATACCGGGGGAGCTACGCAGTATTTT
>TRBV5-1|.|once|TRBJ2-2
CASSPRADHTGELFF
TGCGCCAGCAGCCCCCGGGCAGACCACACCGGGGAGCTGTTTTTT
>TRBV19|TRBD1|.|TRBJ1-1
CASSRQGNTEAFF
TGTGCCAGTAGTCGACAGGGGAACACTGAAGCTTTCTTT
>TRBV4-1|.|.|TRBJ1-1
CASSLVRSMNTEAFF
TGCGCCAGCAGCCTCGTCCGGTCCATGAACACTGAAGCTTTCTTT
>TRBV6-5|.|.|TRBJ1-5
CASGPTVNNQPQHF
TGTGCCAGCGGCCCTACAGTAAACAATCAGCCCCAGCATTTT
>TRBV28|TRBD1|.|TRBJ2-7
CASSFLQGTYEQYF
TGTGCCAGCAGTTTTCTACAGGGGACCTACGAGCAGTACTTC
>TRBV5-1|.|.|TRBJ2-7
CASSLSEGRPSEQYF
TGCGCCAGCAGCCTCTCGGAGGGGAGACCTAGCGAGCAGTACTTC